These 9 T cell receptor beta chains came from one sample sequenced in a study of cytomegalovirus exposure and HLA in healthy donors. PCR employed 60 Vbeta and 13 Jbeta primers. The protocol was immunoSEQ multiplex PCR, while the TCRdb copy is restricted to in-frame clones and leaves out a portion. The table lists around 150,000 clones, roughly 79% of them singletons. The sequenced material came from PBMCs. These receptors were obtained from a male donor in good health and CMV-seropositive.

This clone came up once. This sequence joins TRBV11-2 and TRBJ2-3; 7 nucleotides line up with TRBD2. CDR3 length: 15 residues. V shed 1 base and J 1 base; nucleotides not matched to a gene: 2. Per the germline V gene, CDR1 is SGHAT and CDR2 is FQNNGV. CDR3 nucleotides: TGTGCCAGCAGCTTAGCACGGGGGGGCACAGATACGCAGTATTTT. This gives the protein CASSLARGGTDTQYF.

This clone was seen only once. This chain links TRBV5-6 with TRBJ1-1; D gene ambiguous. CDR3 length: 14 residues. Trimming removed 2 bases from V and 1 base from J, with 9 bases in between. Per the germline V gene, CDR1 is SGHDT and CDR2 is YYEEEE. In DNA, the CDR3 is TGTGCCAGCAGCTTTGGTATCGGGAACACTGAAGCTTTCTTT. Amino acid sequence: CASSFGIGNTEAFF.

There are a few counts of this clone. The gene calls are TRBV2 and TRBJ1-5, with D maybe TRBD1 (5 bases). The germline CDR1 and CDR2 sequences are SNHLY and FYNNEI. The CDR3 is made up of 15 amino acids. Trimming stripped 8 bases from V and 6 bases from J, with 20 bases between. The CDR3 loop reads CASHGDSEGIQPQHF. CDR3 DNA: TGTGCCAGCCATGGGGACTCGGAGGGGATTCAGCCCCAGCATTTT.

The chain links TRBV5-6 to TRBJ2-7; D is unclear. Germline V lookup: CDR1 SGHDT, CDR2 YYEEEE. This CDR3 has 13 residues. V was pared by 0 bases and J by 10 bases, with 14 bases between. The CDR3 sequence: CASSLVGRFFQYF. The CDR3 nucleotides are TGTGCCAGCAGCTTGGTTGGCAGATTCTTCCAGTACTTC. Variable domain in full (rest from reference TRBV5-6 and TRBJ2-7): DAGVTQSPTHLIKTRGQQVTLRCSPKSGHDTVSWYQQALGQGPQFIFQYYEEEERQRGNFPDRFSGHQFPNYSSELNVNALLLGDSALYLCASSLVGRFFQYFGPGTRLTVT.

The J gene is TRBJ1-2, the V gene TRBV6-1, with 8 bases that match TRBD1. Germline V gene data show CDR1 as MNHNS and CDR2 as SASEGT. The CDR3 runs 13 residues. J was trimmed by 8 bases and V by 4 bases; bases with no gene match: 6. The CDR3 DNA follows: TGTGCCAGCAGTGTCGACAGGGGCGACGGCTACACCTTC. It specifies CASSVDRGDGYTF.

The V and J genes are TRBV15 and TRBJ2-1; 9 bases fit TRBD1. There are 18 residues in the CDR3. The V gene's germline CDR1 is LNHNV and CDR2 YYDKDF (reference sequence). J lost 8 bases, V lost 5 bases, and 19 bases had no gene match. The CDR3 nucleotides are TGTGCCACCAGCTCCTTATTGGGGAACAGGGGGCGCAAAGATGAGCAGTTCTTC. Its translation: CATSSLLGNRGRKDEQFF.

The sample holds a few counts of this clone. The chain employs TRBV7-9 and TRBJ2-7; 13 positions agree with TRBD2. Germline CDR1 SEHNR, CDR2 FQNEAQ (reference sequence). This CDR3 is built from 15 residues. Trimming took 5 bases from V and 3 from J; bases not matched to a gene: 4. The CDR3 nucleotides read TGTGCCAGCAGCCCGACTAGCGGGGGGCTCTACGAGCAGTACTTC. This translates into CASSPTSGGLYEQYF.

This clone was picked up a small number of times. This chain links TRBV6-5 with TRBJ2-2; 7 nucleotides align to TRBD2. Per the germline V gene, CDR1 is MNHEY and CDR2 is SVGAGI. This CDR3 spans 14 amino acids. The V gene end was trimmed by 2 bases and the J gene end by 7 bases; junction bases not matched to a gene: 4. CDR3: CASSYPAGSGELFF. DNA of the CDR3: TGTGCCAGCAGTTACCCAGCGGGGAGCGGGGAGCTGTTTTTT.

The chain uses TRBV30 and TRBJ2-5; D may be TRBD1 (5 bases). The CDR3 spans 13 residues. Germline V gene data show CDR1 as GTSNPN and CDR2 as SVGIG (reference sequence). Trimming pared 2 bases from V and 5 bases from J, leaving 12 bases between. The CDR3 region is CAWSRDSRETQYF. In DNA, the CDR3 is TGTGCCTGGAGTAGAGACAGTCGGGAGACCCAGTACTTC.